The present TCR beta chain was sequenced within a study of blood T cells in healthy people across ages. Between the trimmed V and J ends, which lost 4 bases and 7 bases, there was a span of 17 bases. The CDR3 runs to 14 residues. The germline CDR1 and CDR2 sequences are MNHNY and SVGAGI (reference sequence). Study results and limitations: Higher naive T cell percentage went strongly together with higher TCR beta diversity. The recorded TCR beta diversity per million T cells decreased in a roughly linear manner with age.

This clonotype was seen many times. Its antigen remains unknown. A read error may be the cause here, since a much bigger clone is one base away. Primed by a sample-barcoded 5' primer and a J-beta primer mix, a second PCR proceeded for about 6 to 11 cycles. Each cDNA molecule was tagged by a template-switch adaptor with 12 random nucleotides. MiXCR, applied by TCRdb to the 5' RACE reads, yields one record per CDR3 protein. The profile shows 540,000 or so distinct CDR3 sequences, less than 60% of them singletons. Sequenced sample: blood. The rearrangement uses TRBV6-6 and TRBJ2-7; a possible D gene is TRBD1 (5 bases). This receptor was identified in a man older than 75 in good health. The CDR3 is CASSSDPAAGEQYF. The CDR3 DNA sequence: TGTGCCAGCAGTTCCGACCCCGCGGCAGGGGAGCAGTACTTC.